This entry lists 11 T cell receptor beta chains sequenced from one sample in a study of T cell clones after liver transplantation. Sequencing used immunoSEQ multiplex PCR; TCRdb keeps in-frame clones, though not all of them. The sample records about 6,200 clones, 80% being singletons. The specimen comprised CD8+ T cells from blood, sampled 45 to 46 months after liver transplant. The receptors were sampled from a human patient who received a liver transplant. Some T cells may be the graft donor's.

The sample holds one count of this clone. The chain combines TRBV28 with TRBJ2-2; D is uncertain. In germline, CDR1 is MDHEN, CDR2 SYDVKM. The V end was cut by 3 bases, the J end by 6 bases, with 2 bases between. The CDR3 loop spans 11 amino acids. CDR3 DNA: TGTGCCAGCAGTTTTTCCGGGGAGCTGTTTTTT. This gives the protein CASSFSGELFF.

The chain carries TRBV21-1 and TRBJ2-3; TRBD2 is the table's D call, not checked against the DNA. TRBV21-1 is given as a pseudogene. This CDR3 contains 15 residues. The CDR3 bases are TGTGCCAACCCACCAAACTTTTCTAGCACAGATACGCAGTATTTT. This translates into CANPPNFSSTDTQYF.

The rearrangement joins TRBV11-2 to TRBJ2-7; D remains ambiguous. The CDR3 has 14 residues. The germline V gene has CDR1 SGHAT and CDR2 FQNNGV. Trimming cost V 3 bases and J 4 bases, with 13 bases left between them. The CDR3, as DNA: TGTGCCAGCAGCTTGGGGATTACTACGTACGAGCAGTACTTC. Amino acid sequence: CASSLGITTYEQYF.

V is TRBV19 and J is TRBJ2-1, with D perhaps TRBD1 (5 bases). Germline lookup yields CDR1 LNHDA and CDR2 SQIVND (reference sequence). The germline V and J ends were trimmed by 6 bases and 3 bases, with 21 bases remaining between them. The CDR3 is 17 residues long. This CDR3 reads CASRVQGGPRLYNEQFF. For the CDR3, the DNA is TGTGCCAGTAGAGTGCAGGGCGGTCCGCGCCTCTACAATGAGCAGTTCTTC.

This chain links TRBV4-1 with TRBJ1-5, with 8 bases matching TRBD1. The CDR3 has 17 residues. The trim removed 0 bases at V and 2 bases at J, leaving 6 bases unmatched. The germline gives CDR1 MGHRA, CDR2 YSYEKL. CDR3 sequence reads: CASSQDGQGRGNQPQHF. The CDR3 region has the DNA TGCGCCAGCAGCCAAGACGGACAGGGACGAGGCAATCAGCCCCAGCATTTT.

This rearrangement joins TRBV7-2 to TRBJ2-1; 7 nucleotides agree with TRBD2. CDR3 length: 14 residues. Germline V gene data show CDR1 as SGHTA and CDR2 as FQGNSA. V trimming: 4 bases; J trimming: 6 bases; junction bases outside the gene matches: 6. The CDR3 is CASSSWGGINEQFF. The CDR3 DNA reads as TGTGCCAGCAGCTCCTGGGGGGGGATCAATGAGCAGTTCTTC. The variable domain in full, completed from reference TRBV7-2 and TRBJ2-1, reads GAGVSQSPSNKVTEKGKDVELRCDPISGHTALYWYRQSLGQGLEFLIYFQGNSAPDKSGLPSDRFSAERTGGSVSTLTIQRTQQEDSAVYLCASSSWGGINEQFFGPGTRLTVL.

This rearrangement joins TRBV27 to TRBJ2-1, with 11 bases aligning to TRBD2. Per germline, CDR1 MNHEY and CDR2 SMNVEV (reference sequence). V lost 5 bases and J lost 7; bases outside the gene matches: 10. This CDR3 is built from 16 residues. The CDR3 loop reads CASSLSGRAIGNEQFF. The CDR3 coding sequence is TGTGCCAGCAGTCTTAGCGGGAGGGCCATCGGAAATGAGCAGTTCTTC.

The gene calls are TRBV27 and TRBJ2-1; D perhaps matches TRBD1 (5 bases). Germline V lookup: CDR1 MNHEY, CDR2 SMNVEV (reference sequence). V was cut by 3 bases and J by 1 base, with 13 bases left in between. This CDR3 has 16 residues. Written as DNA, the CDR3 is TGTGCCAGCAGTTTTGGTCCCAGGGTGTCCTACAATGAGCAGTTCTTC. Its protein is CASSFGPRVSYNEQFF.

J is TRBJ2-1 and V is TRBV28, with D unresolved. The V end was cut by 6 bases, the J end by 1 base, with 13 bases between. The CDR3 has 15 amino acids. Germline V gene lookup returns CDR1 MDHEN and CDR2 SYDVKM. CDR3 sequence: CASSRRPRSYNEQFF. The CDR3 DNA follows: TGTGCCAGCAGCCGACGCCCCAGGTCCTACAATGAGCAGTTCTTC.

V usage is TRBV19 and J usage is TRBJ1-1; D gene ambiguous. V gave up 1 base and J gave up 3 bases, with 6 bases separating them. The length of the CDR3 is 13 residues. The germline V gene encodes CDR1 LNHDA and CDR2 SQIVND (reference sequence). CDR3 DNA sequence: TGTGCCAGTAGTATAGGTAGGGACACTGAAGCTTTCTTT. It translates to CASSIGRDTEAFF. The full variable domain, its missing parts supplied by reference TRBV19 and TRBJ1-1, is DGGITQSPKYLFRKEGQNVTLSCEQNLNHDAMYWYRQDPGQGLRLIYYSQIVNDFQKGDIAEGYSVSREKKESFPLTVTSAQKNPTAFYLCASSIGRDTEAFFGQGTRLTVV.

V and J are TRBV4-1 and TRBJ2-3, with D maybe TRBD2 (6 bases). V was cut by 0 bases and J by 0 bases, with 19 bases left in between. Germline CDR1 reads MGHRA; CDR2 reads YSYEKL. CDR3 length equals 19 residues. The CDR3 region is CASSQDPPLALASTDTQYF. Here the CDR3 DNA reads TGCGCCAGCAGCCAAGATCCCCCGCTAGCGCTTGCTAGCACAGATACGCAGTATTTT.